A single sample is the source of the 9 T cell receptor beta chains below, sequenced in a study of blood T cell repertoires in COVID-19. Some clones are missing from TCRdb's copy, which holds only in-frame ones; the method was immunoSEQ multiplex PCR. The sample includes hundreds of thousands of clones, about 88% seen only once; the top ten take about 2.9%. Sequencing was done on a sample of peripheral blood. The receptors come from a man aged 55 to 70 with acute or convalescent COVID-19.

The genes are TRBV7-2 and TRBJ1-1; D is unresolved. The CDR3 covers 13 residues. Germline-derived CDR1 and CDR2 are SGHTA and FQGNSA. Trimming left V 1 base short and J 7 bases short, with 10 bases between. The CDR3 nucleotides read TGTGCCAGCAGCTTAGTCGCGGCCGGTGAAGCTTTCTTT. Its protein is CASSLVAAGEAFF.

This chain joins TRBV7-3 and TRBJ1-6; 9 bases line up with TRBD1. CDR3 length: 16 residues. Germline assignment: CDR1 SGHTA and CDR2 FQGTGA. V shed 2 bases, J shed 13 bases, and the junction held 12 bases outside the gene matches. For the CDR3, the DNA is TGTGCCAGCAGCTTACTTAATCCGGGACAGGGAACGCCCCTCCACTTT. Translation: CASSLLNPGQGTPLHF.

This clone appeared a single time. The chain recombines TRBV28 with TRBJ1-4; 7 nucleotides match TRBD1. Germline lookup yields CDR1 MDHEN and CDR2 SYDVKM. This CDR3 has 15 amino acids. The trim removed 4 bases at V and 3 bases at J, leaving 5 bases unmatched. In DNA form, the CDR3 reads TGTGCCAGCAGTTCCACAGGGGTTGCTAATGAAAAACTGTTTTTT. This codes for CASSSTGVANEKLFF.

The J gene is TRBJ1-6, the V gene TRBV6-5, with 8 bases identical to TRBD1. The CDR3 runs 16 residues. The germline gives CDR1 MNHEY, CDR2 SVGAGI. V lost 2 bases to trimming and J lost 8 bases; unmatched junction nucleotides: 8. The chain's CDR3 is CASSYSRTGNDSPLHF. The CDR3 DNA follows: TGTGCCAGCAGTTACAGTCGGACAGGGAATGATTCACCCCTCCACTTT.

This chain connects TRBV7-8 to TRBJ1-5, with D unclear. This CDR3 has 15 amino acids. Trimming removed 0 bases at V and 7 bases at J, with 13 bases between. From germline, CDR1 is SGHVS and CDR2 FQNEAQ. The CDR3 here is CASSLAEGGSQPQHF. In DNA form, the CDR3 reads TGTGCCAGCAGCTTAGCGGAGGGAGGCAGCCAGCCCCAGCATTTT.

This rearrangement joins TRBV19 to TRBJ2-7; D possibly corresponds to TRBD2 (5 bases). This CDR3 contains 16 residues. V lost 5 bases, J lost 1 base, and 18 bases lay in between. Germline values: CDR1 LNHDA, CDR2 SQIVND (reference sequence). The CDR3 bases are TGTGCCAGTAGTCCTATAACCTCCGGAGGATCCTACGAGCAGTACTTC. Translation gives CASSPITSGGSYEQYF.

J is TRBJ1-1 and V is TRBV5-6; D might be TRBD1 (6 bases). CDR3 length: 16 residues. The V gene's germline CDR1 is SGHDT and CDR2 YYEEEE. V gave up 0 bases and J gave up 8 bases, with 20 bases separating them. DNA of the CDR3: TGTGCCAGCAGCTTGGTAGGCCAGGGGAATTTAAAAGAAGCTTTCTTT. Translating gives CASSLVGQGNLKEAFF.

The chain carries TRBV7-2 and TRBJ1-1; no clear D gene. Germline CDR1 reads SGHTA; CDR2 reads FQGNSA. This CDR3 is 14 amino acids long. The V end was cut by 5 bases, the J end by 5 bases, with 15 bases between. This chain's CDR3 is CASSAKAGGTEAFF. In DNA form, the CDR3 reads TGTGCCAGCAGCGCAAAGGCTGGCGGGACTGAAGCTTTCTTT.

This sequence joins TRBV18 and TRBJ2-7, with a tentative D call TRBD1 (6 bases). Trimming removed 5 bases at V and 4 bases at J, with 18 bases between. Germline values: CDR1 KGHSH, CDR2 LQKENI. The CDR3 is 15 residues long. The CDR3 nucleotides are TGTGCCAGCTCAGACGGCAACAGGGTGGGGTACGAGCAGTACTTC. Protein: CASSDGNRVGYEQYF.